The source of this TCR beta chain is a study of CD8+CD57+ T cells in acquired aplastic anemia. Genomic DNA, the template, was used for profiling of the TCR beta VDJ and CDR3. TCRdb recomputed calls from the reads with MiXCR, one row per CDR3 protein. The data hold roughly 180,000 distinct CDR3 sequences, with roughly 65% observed a single time. For sequencing, patients were chosen who had shown expansion of CD8+CD57+ cells by flow cytometry. Every patient presented with severe acquired aplastic anemia. Looked up from germline, CDR1 is DFQATT and CDR2 is SNEGSKA (reference sequence). CDR3 size: 13 residues. After removal of 7 bases from V and 3 bases from J, the junction contained 6 bases not matched to a gene.

This sequence joins TRBV20-1 and TRBJ2-7, with 10 bases aligning to TRBD2. The TCR was taken from a human donor with aplastic anemia. The sequencing sample was made of sorted CD4+, CD8+, or CD8+CD57+ T cells (not recorded which) from PBMCs. The CDR3 loop is CSVPGLASYEQYF. CDR3 sequence (DNA): TGCAGTGTCCCGGGACTAGCGAGCTACGAGCAGTACTTC.